Shown below are 25 T cell receptor beta chains from a single sample sequenced in a study of blood T cell repertoires in COVID-19. Sequenced by immunoSEQ multiplex PCR; TCRdb stores in-frame clones only, minus some. The sample carries some 14,000 clones, approximately 90% recorded once. The specimen sequenced was peripheral blood. All receptors derive from a human donor in a cohort sampled during active COVID-19.

The CDR3 nucleotides are TGCAGTGCCCTCGGTTCGGCTGAAGCTTTCTTT. Its protein product is CSALGSAEAFF. The chain employs TRBV20-1 and TRBJ1-1; D uncertain. Germline V gene lookup returns CDR1 DFQATT and CDR2 SNEGSKA (reference sequence). Trimming pared 6 bases from V and 6 bases from J, leaving 11 bases between. The CDR3 runs 11 residues.

The CDR3 reads CASSLLQGASGANVLTF. The CDR3 coding sequence is TGTGCCAGCAGTTTATTACAGGGGGCCTCTGGGGCCAACGTCCTGACTTTC. The chain uses TRBV28 and TRBJ2-6, with 9 bases identical to TRBD1. CDR3 length: 17 amino acids. The germline V gene encodes CDR1 MDHEN and CDR2 SYDVKM. V lost 1 base, J lost 0 bases, and 1 base stayed unmatched.

V and J are TRBV9 and TRBJ2-1; 8 positions agree with TRBD1. Trimming took 0 bases from V and 7 from J; bases not matched to a gene: 9. Germline-derived CDR1 and CDR2 are SGDLS and YYNGEE. This CDR3 comprises 16 residues. The CDR3 region has the DNA TGTGCCAGCAGCGTAGGGGTGCGGACAGGGATAAATGAGCAGTTCTTC. It yields the protein CASSVGVRTGINEQFF.

This clone was counted once. The chain couples TRBV19 to TRBJ1-5, with 8 nucleotides matching TRBD1. In germline, CDR1 is LNHDA, CDR2 SQIVND (reference sequence). The CDR3 loop spans 15 amino acids. The V and J ends lost 10 bases and 1 base, in that order; junction bases with no gene match: 9. In DNA form, the CDR3 reads TGTGCCACTATTGGACAGGGTCTAAGCAATCAGCCCCAGCATTTT. The encoded protein is CATIGQGLSNQPQHF.

The chain joins TRBV5-1 to TRBJ2-5, with 7 bases aligning to TRBD1. Trimming removed 4 bases from V and 1 base from J; junction bases left unmatched: 10. The CDR3 totals 16 residues. From germline, CDR1 is SGHRS and CDR2 YFSETQ. CDR3 amino acids: CASSRTGDKIQETQYF. The CDR3 DNA sequence: TGCGCCAGCAGCCGGACAGGCGATAAGATCCAAGAGACCCAGTACTTC.

The chain joins TRBV15 to TRBJ2-5; perhaps TRBD2 as D (6 bases). The CDR3 is 15 amino acids. Germline V gene data show CDR1 as LNHNV and CDR2 as YYDKDF (reference sequence). V lost 3 bases to trimming and J lost 4 bases, with 15 bases between them. The CDR3 loop reads CATSRLTRGAETQYF. Written as DNA, the CDR3 is TGTGCCACCAGCAGGTTGACTAGAGGAGCAGAGACCCAGTACTTC.

The genes are TRBV29-1 and TRBJ1-2, with 9 bases aligning to TRBD1. Germline V gene lookup returns CDR1 SQVTM and CDR2 ANQGSEA. This CDR3 contains 15 residues. The V segment lost 4 bases and the J segment 8 bases; nucleotides outside the gene matches: 14. CDR3 sequence (DNA): TGCAGCGTTGGTGACAGGGGGTCTGGGTCGGGAGGCTACACCTTC. This codes for CSVGDRGSGSGGYTF.

The chain recombines TRBV7-8 with TRBJ2-2; D is undetermined. Germline CDR1 and CDR2: SGHVS and FQNEAQ. V was pared by 6 bases and J by 4 bases, with 12 bases between. This CDR3 has 14 residues. CDR3: CASRKELGTGELFF. CDR3 DNA: TGTGCCAGCAGGAAGGAGCTTGGCACCGGGGAGCTGTTTTTT.

The CDR3 DNA sequence: TGTGCCAGTAGTGCGTTTCAGGGGTCCAATCAGCCCCAGCATTTT. Amino acid sequence: CASSAFQGSNQPQHF. The chain links TRBV19 to TRBJ1-5, with D maybe TRBD1 (6 bases). Germline V lookup: CDR1 LNHDA, CDR2 SQIVND (reference sequence). The CDR3 runs 15 residues. The V and J ends lost 5 bases and 3 bases respectively, with 14 bases between them.

The chain is built from TRBV5-1 and TRBJ2-1; TRBD2 agrees at 8 bases. Trimming cost V 1 base and J 7 bases; bases outside gene matches: 7. There are 15 residues in the CDR3. The germline CDR1 and CDR2 sequences are SGHRS and YFSETQ. The CDR3 is CASSLWSGSLNEQFF. As DNA, the CDR3 is TGCGCCAGCAGCTTGTGGAGCGGGAGTTTGAATGAGCAGTTCTTC.

This clone was counted a single time. V is TRBV2 and J is TRBJ2-7; D may be TRBD1 (6 bases). Germline CDR1 is SNHLY and CDR2 is FYNNEI. V gave up 7 bases and J gave up 6 bases, with 16 bases separating them. The CDR3 loop spans 13 amino acids. Here the CDR3 reads CASKQGKIFEQYF. CDR3 nucleotide sequence: TGTGCCAGCAAACAGGGTAAAATCTTCGAGCAGTACTTC.

This clone was observed once. V gene TRBV24-1 combines with J gene TRBJ1-5; D may be TRBD1 (6 bases). CDR3 length: 16 amino acids. Trimming pared 3 bases from V and 0 bases from J, leaving 11 bases between. Germline V gene data show CDR1 as KGHDR and CDR2 as SFDVKD. This CDR3 is CATSDAGTSSNQPQHF. The DNA of the CDR3 is TGTGCCACCAGTGATGCCGGGACAAGTAGCAATCAGCCCCAGCATTTT.

The chain carries TRBV2 and TRBJ2-2; 10 bases map to TRBD1. The CDR3 spans 14 residues. CDR1 is SNHLY, CDR2 FYNNEI, per germline. V shed 11 bases, J shed 4 bases, and the junction held 7 bases outside the gene matches. The DNA of the CDR3 is TGTGCCGGTGGACAGGGGGTTACCACCGGGGAGCTGTTTTTT. This sequence encodes CAGGQGVTTGELFF.

This clone was detected a few times. The chain links TRBV19 to TRBJ1-5, with D perhaps TRBD1 (5 bases). The ends were cut back, 2 bases at V and 0 bases at J, with 11 bases in the middle. Germline V gives CDR1 LNHDA, CDR2 SQIVND (reference sequence). This CDR3 comprises 16 residues. The CDR3 DNA is TGTGCCAGTAGTATAAGACAGTACGATAGCAATCAGCCCCAGCATTTT. It specifies CASSIRQYDSNQPQHF. Looking up the rest from reference TRBV19 and TRBJ1-5 gives the full variable domain: DGGITQSPKYLFRKEGQNVTLSCEQNLNHDAMYWYRQDPGQGLRLIYYSQIVNDFQKGDIAEGYSVSREKKESFPLTVTSAQKNPTAFYLCASSIRQYDSNQPQHFGDGTRLSIL.

This clone was recorded only once. The rearrangement uses TRBV5-1 and TRBJ1-4; D is unclear. V was clipped by 0 bases and J by 0 bases, with 15 bases between them. This CDR3 spans 18 amino acids. CDR1 and CDR2 (germline): SGHRS, YFSETQ. The CDR3, as DNA: TGCGCCAGCAGCTTGGTCCCTCCTCAGGCAGCAACTAATGAAAAACTGTTTTTT. Its translation is CASSLVPPQAATNEKLFF.

The chain is built from TRBV11-3 and TRBJ2-2; no clear D gene. Germline CDR1 reads SGHNT; CDR2 reads YENEEA. V was cut by 0 bases and J by 1 base, with 12 bases left in between. The CDR3 is made up of 17 amino acids. The CDR3, as DNA: TGTGCCAGCAGCTTAGATCAGTCAGGCTGGAACACCGGGGAGCTGTTTTTT. Residues: CASSLDQSGWNTGELFF.

The chain couples TRBV6-6 to TRBJ2-3; no definite D call. The CDR3 length is 12 residues. Germline V gives CDR1 MNHNY, CDR2 SVGAGI (reference sequence). V was trimmed by 6 bases and J by 2 bases, leaving 6 bases between them. CDR3 in DNA: TGTGCCAGCAGCCACAACACAGATACGCAGTATTTT. It codes for CASSHNTDTQYF.

This chain links TRBV7-8 with TRBJ2-7, with D hard to call. Germline V gene lookup returns CDR1 SGHVS and CDR2 FQNEAQ. V was clipped by 5 bases and J by 2 bases, with 4 bases between them. CDR3 size: 11 residues. The CDR3 region is CASSLTYEQYF. The CDR3 nucleotides read TGTGCCAGCAGCCTTACCTACGAGCAGTACTTC.

The chain combines TRBV28 with TRBJ1-3, with a weak D call TRBD1 (6 bases). The CDR3 sequence is 16 residues long. Trimming removed 6 bases from V and 0 bases from J, with 15 bases in between. Germline-derived CDR1 and CDR2 are MDHEN and SYDVKM. The CDR3 coding sequence is TGTGCCAGCAGCCCTGGCGGACAGATCTCTGGAAACACCATATATTTT. Translating it yields CASSPGGQISGNTIYF.

V and J are TRBV5-1 and TRBJ2-3, with D maybe TRBD2 (7 bases). Germline CDR1 reads SGHRS; CDR2 reads YFSETQ. This CDR3 comprises 15 residues. V dropped 3 bases and J dropped 2 bases, with 13 bases sitting between them. CDR3 nucleotides: TGCGCCAGCAGCTGGGAGCGGGACACCACAGATACGCAGTATTTT. Its protein product is CASSWERDTTDTQYF.

This clone was seen a single time. The rearrangement uses TRBV19 and TRBJ2-7, with 7 bases identical to TRBD1. The CDR3 is made up of 13 amino acids. Germline V lookup: CDR1 LNHDA, CDR2 SQIVND (reference sequence). J gave up 2 bases and V 4 bases, and 2 bases lay outside the gene matches. This chain's CDR3 is CASSRDRAYEQYF. CDR3 DNA sequence: TGTGCCAGTAGTAGAGACAGGGCCTACGAGCAGTACTTC.

The chain couples TRBV7-8 to TRBJ2-7; TRBD2 is a possible D gene (5 bases). The CDR3 has 14 residues. Trimming took off 5 bases at V and 2 bases at J, with 13 bases between the two ends. Germline CDR1 SGHVS, CDR2 FQNEAQ. DNA for the CDR3: TGTGCCAGCAGCCAGACCGGGAACACCTACGAGCAGTACTTC. This codes for CASSQTGNTYEQYF.

The chain uses TRBV10-3 and TRBJ1-2; 10 bases are a match to TRBD1. Per the germline V gene, CDR1 is ENHRY and CDR2 is SYGVKD. This CDR3 region has 17 residues. J was trimmed by 3 bases and V by 4 bases; bases with no gene match: 11. The CDR3 DNA reads TGTGCCATCAGTGGGGGCCGAACAGGACAGGGGGACTATGGCTACACCTTC. It specifies CAISGGRTGQGDYGYTF.

The genes are TRBV9 and TRBJ1-2, with D uncertain. The germline CDR1 and CDR2 sequences are SGDLS and YYNGEE. Trimming pared 0 bases from V and 7 bases from J, leaving 13 bases between. This CDR3 spans 14 amino acids. The CDR3 here is CASSVEVGIGGYTF. CDR3 nucleotide sequence: TGTGCCAGCAGCGTAGAGGTCGGGATCGGTGGCTACACCTTC.

This clone was seen only once. V and J are TRBV6-2 or TRBV6-3 and TRBJ1-4; TRBD1 aligns across 8 bases. Germline CDR1 MNHEY, CDR2 SVGEGT. This CDR3 has 14 residues. The trim removed 4 bases at V and 5 bases at J, leaving 3 bases unmatched. As DNA, the CDR3 is TGTGCCAGCAGTTCCCAGGGGGCGAATGAAAAACTGTTTTTT. Amino acid sequence: CASSSQGANEKLFF.